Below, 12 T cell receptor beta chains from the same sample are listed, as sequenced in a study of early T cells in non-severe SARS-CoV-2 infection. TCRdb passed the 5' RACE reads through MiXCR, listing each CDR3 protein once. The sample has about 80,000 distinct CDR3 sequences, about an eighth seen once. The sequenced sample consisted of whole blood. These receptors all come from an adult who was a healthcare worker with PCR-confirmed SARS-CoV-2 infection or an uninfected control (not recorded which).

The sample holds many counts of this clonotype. CDR3 loop: CASSLTDTNYGYTF. CDR3 DNA sequence: TGTGCCAGCAGCTTAACAGATACTAACTATGGCTACACCTTC. This chain links TRBV7-6 with TRBJ1-2; no definite D call. The CDR3 is made up of 14 amino acids. In germline, CDR1 is SGHVS, CDR2 FNYEAQ. V lost 2 bases and J 0 bases, leaving 7 bases between the germline ends.

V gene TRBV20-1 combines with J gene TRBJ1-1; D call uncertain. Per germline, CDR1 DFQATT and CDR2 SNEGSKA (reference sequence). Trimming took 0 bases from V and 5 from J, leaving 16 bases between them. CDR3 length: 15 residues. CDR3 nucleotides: TGCAGTGCTAGAGAAGGAGGCGTGCCATGGACTGAAGCTTTCTTT. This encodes CSAREGGVPWTEAFF.

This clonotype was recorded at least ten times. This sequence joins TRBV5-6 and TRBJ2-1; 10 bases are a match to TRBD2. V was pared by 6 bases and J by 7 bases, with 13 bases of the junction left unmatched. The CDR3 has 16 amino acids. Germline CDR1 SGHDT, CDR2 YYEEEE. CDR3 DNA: TGTGCCAGCACGTCCTTGAGCGGGAGGGCCGAGAATGAGCAGTTCTTC. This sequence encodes CASTSLSGRAENEQFF. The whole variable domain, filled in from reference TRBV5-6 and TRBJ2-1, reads DAGVTQSPTHLIKTRGQQVTLRCSPKSGHDTVSWYQQALGQGPQFIFQYYEEEERQRGNFPDRFSGHQFPNYSSELNVNALLLGDSALYLCASTSLSGRAENEQFFGPGTRLTVL.

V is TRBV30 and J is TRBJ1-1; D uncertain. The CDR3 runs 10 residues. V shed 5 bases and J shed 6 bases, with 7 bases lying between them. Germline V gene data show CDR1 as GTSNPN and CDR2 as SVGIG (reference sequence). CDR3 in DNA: TGTGCCTGGGGGAGGGCTGAAGCTTTCTTT. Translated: CAWGRAEAFF.

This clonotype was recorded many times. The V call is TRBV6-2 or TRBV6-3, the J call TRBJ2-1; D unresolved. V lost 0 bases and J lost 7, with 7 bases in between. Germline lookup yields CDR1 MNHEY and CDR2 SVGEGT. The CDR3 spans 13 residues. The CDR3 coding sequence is TGTGCCAGCAGTTACTCAGTCCTAAATGAGCAGTTCTTC. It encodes CASSYSVLNEQFF.

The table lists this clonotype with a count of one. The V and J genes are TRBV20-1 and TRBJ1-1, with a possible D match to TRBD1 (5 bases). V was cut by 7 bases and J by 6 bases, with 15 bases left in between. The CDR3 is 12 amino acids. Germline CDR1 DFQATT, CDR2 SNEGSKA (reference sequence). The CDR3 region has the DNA TGCAGTGGGCGGGGCCCGGGGCCTGAAGCTTTCTTT. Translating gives CSGRGPGPEAFF.

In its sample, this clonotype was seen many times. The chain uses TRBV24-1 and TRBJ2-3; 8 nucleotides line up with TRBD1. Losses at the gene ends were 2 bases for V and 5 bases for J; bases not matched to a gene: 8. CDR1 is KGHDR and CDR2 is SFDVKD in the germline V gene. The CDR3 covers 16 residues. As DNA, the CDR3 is TGTGCCACCAGTGATTCCTCGGACAGGGTTGTAGATACGCAGTATTTT. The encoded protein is CATSDSSDRVVDTQYF.

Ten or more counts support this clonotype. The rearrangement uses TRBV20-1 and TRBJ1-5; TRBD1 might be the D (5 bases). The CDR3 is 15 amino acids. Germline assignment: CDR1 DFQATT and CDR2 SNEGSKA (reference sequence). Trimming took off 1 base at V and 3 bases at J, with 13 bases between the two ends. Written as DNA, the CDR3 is TGCAGTGCTAGAGTCCCCCGGGGCAACAATCAGCCCCAGCATTTT. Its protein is CSARVPRGNNQPQHF.

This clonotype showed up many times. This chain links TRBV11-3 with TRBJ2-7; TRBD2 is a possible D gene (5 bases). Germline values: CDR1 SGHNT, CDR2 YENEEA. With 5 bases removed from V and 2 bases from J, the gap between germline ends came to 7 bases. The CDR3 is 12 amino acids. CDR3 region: CASSRGTYEQYF. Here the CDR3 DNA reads TGTGCCAGCAGCCGGGGAACCTACGAGCAGTACTTC.

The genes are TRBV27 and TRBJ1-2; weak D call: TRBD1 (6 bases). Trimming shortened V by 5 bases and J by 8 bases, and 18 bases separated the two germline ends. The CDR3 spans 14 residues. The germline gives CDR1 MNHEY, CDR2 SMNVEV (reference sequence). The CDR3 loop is CASSPVQGFGGYTF. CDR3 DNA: TGTGCCAGCAGTCCAGTCCAGGGGTTTGGCGGCTACACCTTC.

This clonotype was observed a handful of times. CDR3 sequence: CASSVGGTGLSEAFF. Here the CDR3 DNA reads TGTGCCAGCAGCGTAGGAGGGACAGGGTTGTCTGAAGCTTTCTTT. The chain is built from TRBV9 and TRBJ1-1; 9 bases map to TRBD1. The V gene's germline CDR1 is SGDLS and CDR2 YYNGEE. The V segment lost 0 bases and the J segment 6 bases; nucleotides outside the gene matches: 6. The CDR3 runs to 15 residues.

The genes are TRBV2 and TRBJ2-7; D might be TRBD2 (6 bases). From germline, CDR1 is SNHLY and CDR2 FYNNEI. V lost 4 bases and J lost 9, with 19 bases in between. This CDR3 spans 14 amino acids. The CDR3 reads CASSGAQGGLLQYF. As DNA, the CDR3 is TGTGCCAGCAGTGGGGCGCAGGGAGGTTTGCTGCAGTACTTC.